This TCR beta chain was sequenced for a study of shared clonotypes between healthy human individuals. Turning to the study itself: CD4 naive and CD4 memory each took three plates per donor, while CD8 naive took two and CD8 memory one.

Notes on this clone: Antigen: not known.

Germline CDR1 reads SEHNR; CDR2 reads FQNEAQ (reference sequence). The CDR3 contains 13 residues. V was cut by 9 bases and J by 1 base, with 13 bases left in between. Study-level points and caveats: Generation probabilities were higher for clonotypes shared across all four sorted-subset donors than for unshared ones. Naive subsets generally exceeded memory subsets in estimated richness.

As handled by the study authors: ImmunoSEQ supplied junction-only sequences lacking quality scores, so filtering was different. Sequenced by immunoSEQ multiplex PCR; TCRdb stores in-frame clones only, minus some. Clonal size and the V and J genes are those of that table, whereas D and trimming came from the DNA. The sample includes fewer than 700,000 clones, 85% to 95% of them seen just once. Naive CD8 populations comprised CD45RO-negative cells positively selected for CCR7, excluding terminally differentiated effector memory CD45RA+ cells. Source material: naive CD8+ T cells sorted from blood. The chain recombines TRBV7-9 with TRBJ2-7, with D perhaps assigned TRBD1 or TRBD2 (5 bases each). The receptor's source is a woman between 25 and 40 years old in good health. The DNA for the CDR3 is TGTGCCAGTCTAGGGGAGTTATCCTACGAGCAGTACTTC. This encodes CASLGELSYEQYF.